This is a list of T cell receptor beta chains from one sample in a study of response to subunit inactivated influenza vaccine. TCRdb redid the calling of the RT-PCR reads with MiXCR, one entry per CDR3 protein. Among fewer than 800,000 distinct CDR3 sequences listed, 15% to 18% were seen once. Here the sequenced sample was PBMCs from blood, taken 12 days after vaccination. Every receptor here comes from a man between 50 and 59 years old who received an inactivated influenza vaccine. CDR3s include the opening cysteine and the closing phenylalanine or tryptophan. D genes are given only for firm matches. Some rows have no size entry. The others give once, few or many, or a class for an expanded clone.

J	length	D	V	size	DNA	CDR3
TRBJ2-7	16	TRBD2	TRBV6-2/TRBV6-3	.	TGTGCCAGCAGTTACTCGGCAGCGGGGGGGCGGCACGAGCAGTACTTC	CASSYSAAGGRHEQYF
TRBJ1-2	15	.	TRBV6-1	.	TGTGCGATTCCCTCCGGTCCTCAAGCTAACTATGGCTACACCTTC	CAIPSGPQANYGYTF
TRBJ2-5	13	.	TRBV10-3	.	TGTGCCTCAGGGGGAAGCGGGCAAGAGACCCAGTACTTC	CASGGSGQETQYF
TRBJ2-7	15	.	TRBV9	.	TGTGCCAGCAGCGTAGGAATGGATTTCTCCTACGAGCAGTACTTC	CASSVGMDFSYEQYF
TRBJ2-4	15	TRBD1	TRBV7-2	.	TGTGCCAGCAAAAACCCGGGACAGGGGCAGGACATTCAGTACTTC	CASKNPGQGQDIQYF
TRBJ2-1	15	.	TRBV6-5	.	TGTGCCAGCAGTTCTTTCCCCCGGAGGGCGAATGAGCAGTTCTTC	CASSSFPRRANEQFF
TRBJ1-2	14	.	TRBV12-3/TRBV12-4	.	TGTGCCAGCAGTTTAGTTGGGCAGTTCTATGGCTACACCTTC	CASSLVGQFYGYTF
TRBJ1-3	14	.	TRBV6-2/TRBV6-3	.	TGTGCCAGCAATGGAGGCCTCTCTGGAAACACCATATATTTT	CASNGGLSGNTIYF
TRBJ2-1	15	TRBD2	TRBV27	.	TGTGCCAGCGGTTCTAGCGGGAGACCGTACAATGAGCAGTTCTTC	CASGSSGRPYNEQFF
TRBJ2-1	14	.	TRBV29-1	.	TGCAGCGTTGAGGGGTTGACAGACCCTAGGGGGCAGTTCTTC	CSVEGLTDPRGQFF
TRBJ1-1	10	.	TRBV7-9	few	TGTGCCAGCAGCCGCATTGAAGCTTTCTTT	CASSRIEAFF
TRBJ2-7	17	TRBD1	TRBV7-6	few	TGTGCCAGCAGCTTAATCGCTGGGACAGGTAGCACCTACGAGCAGTACTTC	CASSLIAGTGSTYEQYF
TRBJ2-2	15	TRBD2	TRBV20-1	few	TGCAGTGCTAGAGGACTAGCGGGGGGGCCCGGGGAGCTGTTTTTT	CSARGLAGGPGELFF
TRBJ2-7	15	.	TRBV5-1	.	TGCGCCAGCAGCTTGGGTTCGCAGGGGAACTACGAGCAGTACTTC	CASSLGSQGNYEQYF
TRBJ2-1	13	.	TRBV5-1	few	TGCGCCAGCAGCTTGGGTCCCCTAGCGGAGCAGTTCTTC	CASSLGPLAEQFF
TRBJ1-6	15	.	TRBV6-2/TRBV6-3	few	TGTGCCAGCAGTTACTCGAGGGACGGGAGATCACCCCTCCACTTT	CASSYSRDGRSPLHF
TRBJ2-1	14	TRBD1	TRBV20-1	many	TGCAGTGCTAGAGAGGGACAGACCTACAATGAGCAGTTCTTC	CSAREGQTYNEQFF
TRBJ2-1	11	.	TRBV29-1	.	TGCAGCGTTGATGTGACGGTTGAGCAGTTCTTC	CSVDVTVEQFF
TRBJ2-6	16	TRBD2	TRBV29-1	few	TGCAGCGTTGTGGGGACTAGCGGGAGACTAGCCAACGTCCTGACTTTC	CSVVGTSGRLANVLTF
TRBJ1-1	13	.	TRBV20-1	.	TGCAGTGCTCTCCCAACACGGAACACTGAAGCTTTCTTT	CSALPTRNTEAFF
TRBJ2-2	15	TRBD2	TRBV28	many	TGTGCCAGCCAGCGGAGCGGGGGGAACACCGGGGAGCTGTTTTTT	CASQRSGGNTGELFF
TRBJ2-5	11	.	TRBV24-1	.	TGTGCCACCGCCGCGGGTGAGACCCAGTACTTC	CATAAGETQYF
TRBJ2-3	13	.	TRBV5-1	few	TGCGCCAGCAGCTTGGATATCACAGATACGCAGTATTTT	CASSLDITDTQYF
TRBJ2-3	14	.	TRBV15	few	TGTGCCACCAGCAGGGGGATTAGCACAGATACGCAGTATTTT	CATSRGISTDTQYF
TRBJ2-3	14	.	TRBV7-9	few	TGTGCCAGCAGCTTCAAGGTTAAGAAGGATACGCAGTATTTT	CASSFKVKKDTQYF
TRBJ2-5	16	TRBD2	TRBV10-3	few	TGTGCCATCAGTGAAGGACTAGCGGGATTTGTAGAGACCCAGTACTTC	CAISEGLAGFVETQYF
TRBJ1-1	12	.	TRBV10-3	few	TGTGCCATCAGTGAGAGCAGGGCGGAAGCTTTCTTT	CAISESRAEAFF
TRBJ2-6	16	.	TRBV23-1	few	TGCGCCAGCAGTCCCTCCGGGGCCTCTGGGGCCAACGTCCTGACTTTC	CASSPSGASGANVLTF
TRBJ2-7	15	TRBD2	TRBV7-2	.	TGTGCCAGCAGCTCCGATACGGGGGGGCTGGGCGAGCAGTACTTC	CASSSDTGGLGEQYF
TRBJ1-5	12	.	TRBV3-1	few	TGTGCCACGCCGACACCCGAATGGCCCCAGCATTTT	CATPTPEWPQHF
TRBJ1-2	14	.	TRBV5-1	.	TGCGCCAGCAGCGCATCCGGGACGGACTATGGCTACACCTTC	CASSASGTDYGYTF
TRBJ2-7	14	TRBD2	TRBV2	few	TGTGCCAGCAGTGAGATATTAGCGGGATACGAGCAGTACTTC	CASSEILAGYEQYF
TRBJ2-5	18	TRBD2	TRBV3-1	few	TGTGCCAGCAGCCAAGCCCTACCCCTAGCGGAGGGAGGGGAGACCCAGTACTTC	CASSQALPLAEGGETQYF
TRBJ2-7	13	.	TRBV18	few	TGTGCCAGCTCAAGTGACACAATCTACGAGCAGTACTTC	CASSSDTIYEQYF
TRBJ2-7	15	.	TRBV14	.	TGTGCCAGCAGTGAAGTAGGACGGAATGTCTACGAGCAGTACTTC	CASSEVGRNVYEQYF
TRBJ2-2	15	TRBD1	TRBV5-1	few	TGCGCCAGCCGCACAGGGGTCTCTAACACCGGGGAGCTGTTTTTT	CASRTGVSNTGELFF
TRBJ2-3	14	.	TRBV12-3/TRBV12-4	many	TGTGCCAGCAGTTTGGCGGCTAGCACAGATACGCAGTATTTT	CASSLAASTDTQYF
TRBJ1-1	14	.	TRBV7-9	few	TGTGCCAGCAGCTTATATGGGTCTGACACTGAAGCTTTCTTT	CASSLYGSDTEAFF
TRBJ1-3	13	.	TRBV5-1	few	TGCGCCAGCAGCCGGATTGCTGGAAACACCATATATTTT	CASSRIAGNTIYF
TRBJ1-1	14	.	TRBV2	.	TGTGCCAGCCTCCGGGGGGGAGGGAACACTGAAGCTTTCTTT	CASLRGGGNTEAFF
TRBJ2-2	17	TRBD1	TRBV10-3	.	TGTGCCATCAGTGAGGGACAGGGCCGTAGGAACACCGGGGAGCTGTTTTTT	CAISEGQGRRNTGELFF
TRBJ2-7	14	.	TRBV19	.	TGTGCCAGTAATACCGGATTTTCCTCCTACGAGCAGTACTTC	CASNTGFSSYEQYF
TRBJ2-3	16	TRBD1	TRBV7-2	many	TGTGCCAGCAGCGTAGACAGGGGGCTCGGTACAGATACGCAGTATTTT	CASSVDRGLGTDTQYF
TRBJ1-5	14	.	TRBV20-1	.	TGCAGTGCGAACTTTGGGGGGGAGGAGCAGCCCCAGCATTTT	CSANFGGEEQPQHF
TRBJ2-6	16	.	TRBV5-1	few	TGCGCCAGCAGCTTAGAAGGGATATCTGGGGCCAACGTCCTGACTTTC	CASSLEGISGANVLTF
TRBJ2-1	14	TRBD1	TRBV29-1	many	TGCAGCGTCGATACAGGGGGCGCTTACAATGAGCAGTTCTTC	CSVDTGGAYNEQFF
TRBJ2-5	13	.	TRBV6-1	.	TGTGCCGGTGGGGCCGGACGGAAAGAGACCCAGTACTTC	CAGGAGRKETQYF
TRBJ2-1	15	.	TRBV5-1	.	TGCGCCAGCAGCTTGCCGGGACACCTATACAATGAGCAGTTCTTC	CASSLPGHLYNEQFF
TRBJ1-2	14	TRBD1	TRBV20-1	.	TGCAGTGCTAGACTCGGGCAGGGGGGCTATGGCTACACCTTC	CSARLGQGGYGYTF
TRBJ2-6	19	.	TRBV11-1	.	TGTGCCAGCAGCTTTGTGTCTACGCTTGGCCTCTCTGGGGCCAACGTCCTGACTTTC	CASSFVSTLGLSGANVLTF
TRBJ2-7	15	.	TRBV7-7	few	TGTGCCAGCAGCTTAGCGCTTAGCTCCTCCGGCGAGCAGTACTTC	CASSLALSSSGEQYF
TRBJ2-1	16	.	TRBV3-1	.	TGTGCCAGCAGCCAAGAGTTAGTCGGAGTAGTCAATGAGCAGTTCTTC	CASSQELVGVVNEQFF
TRBJ1-1	15	.	TRBV4-3	.	TGCGCCAGCAGCCAAGATATGAGGGGGGGCACTGAAGCTTTCTTT	CASSQDMRGGTEAFF
TRBJ2-1	16	TRBD1	TRBV5-1	few	TGCGCCAGCAGCCATGGGACAGGTAGGAGCTACAATGAGCAGTTCTTC	CASSHGTGRSYNEQFF
TRBJ2-3	18	.	TRBV21-1	.	TGTGCCAGCAGCAAAGATCGGCCTAGGGACAGGTCGGCAGATACGCAGTATTTT	CASSKDRPRDRSADTQYF